The 31 T cell receptor beta chains given below trace back to one sample, sequenced in a study of B cell selection in AIRE deficiency. Sorting defined conventional CD4 T cells as CD4+CD127+. The data were produced by immunoSEQ multiplex PCR, yet TCRdb's version contains in-frame clones alone and is incomplete. The sample lists roughly 25,000 clones; about 95% were seen once. The sequenced material came from CD4+CD127+ conventional T cells sorted from PBMCs. These receptors were collected from a human donor in good health.

V gene TRBV7-6 combines with J gene TRBJ1-2; 9 bases align to TRBD1. The CDR3 totals 14 residues. Germline CDR1 and CDR2: SGHVS and FNYEAQ. The V segment lost 3 bases and the J segment 8 bases; nucleotides outside the gene matches: 7. CDR3 DNA sequence: TGTGCCAGCAGCTTTACAGGGGGCGCGGGAGGCTACACCTTC. Residues: CASSFTGGAGGYTF.

The V and J genes are TRBV6-4 and TRBJ2-7, with D possibly TRBD2 on 6 matching bases. V dropped 4 bases and J dropped 7 bases, with 17 bases sitting between them. Germline assignment: CDR1 MRHNA and CDR2 SNTAGT. This CDR3 is 14 amino acids long. CDR3 protein: CASSGETREDEQYF. In DNA form, the CDR3 reads TGTGCCAGCAGTGGTGAGACTAGAGAGGATGAGCAGTACTTC.

The chain joins TRBV2 to TRBJ1-5; D gene unclear. Germline V gives CDR1 SNHLY, CDR2 FYNNEI. The CDR3 runs to 12 residues. Between the trimmed V and J ends, which lost 4 bases and 6 bases, there was a span of 7 bases. For the CDR3, the DNA is TGTGCCAGCAGTGTCGATGGTCAGCCCCAGCATTTT. Residues: CASSVDGQPQHF.

This sequence joins TRBV2 and TRBJ2-3; 7 bases align to TRBD1. Per the germline V gene, CDR1 is SNHLY and CDR2 is FYNNEI. V lost 6 bases and J lost 0; bases outside the gene matches: 6. This CDR3 is built from 15 residues. CDR3 sequence (DNA): TGTGCCAGCAGCGGACAGGCGTCAAGCACAGATACGCAGTATTTT. The encoded protein is CASSGQASSTDTQYF.

The chain recombines TRBV19 with TRBJ2-5; D is possibly TRBD2 (7 bases). The CDR3 sequence is 16 residues long. Trimming took 5 bases from V and 6 from J, leaving 22 bases between them. Germline V gives CDR1 LNHDA, CDR2 SQIVND (reference sequence). Here the CDR3 DNA reads TGTGCCAGTAGTGCCTTAGGGGAGGGGGACATGAAGACCCAGTACTTC. It yields the protein CASSALGEGDMKTQYF.

Written as DNA, the CDR3 is TGTGCCAGCAGCGCCACACTAGCGGGTGGCCAAAACATTCAGTACTTC. Protein sequence: CASSATLAGGQNIQYF. The gene calls are TRBV9 and TRBJ2-4; 9 bases are shared with TRBD2. CDR3 size: 16 residues. Germline loops: CDR1 SGDLS, CDR2 YYNGEE. With V trimmed by 3 bases and J by 5 bases, 9 bases remained unmatched.

The V gene is TRBV11-2, the J gene TRBJ2-5; D ambiguous. The CDR3 runs 13 residues. Looked up from germline, CDR1 is SGHAT and CDR2 is FQNNGV. V lost 2 bases to trimming and J lost 4 bases, with 8 bases between them. The DNA for the CDR3 is TGTGCCAGCAGCTTAAAGGGCGGAGAGACCCAGTACTTC. Translated: CASSLKGGETQYF.

The CDR3 DNA follows: TGTGCCAGCAGTTCCATCTTCGACAGGGCGACTAATGAAAAACTGTTTTTT. As protein: CASSSIFDRATNEKLFF. The gene calls are TRBV28 and TRBJ1-4, with 7 bases matching TRBD1. The CDR3 sequence is 17 residues long. V gave up 4 bases and J gave up 2 bases; unmatched junction bases: 10. Germline CDR1 and CDR2: MDHEN and SYDVKM.

V usage is TRBV7-9 and J usage is TRBJ2-7; D is possibly TRBD2 (5 bases). V was cut by 5 bases and J by 0 bases, with 11 bases left in between. The CDR3 contains 14 residues. The germline V gene encodes CDR1 SEHNR and CDR2 FQNEAQ (reference sequence). In nucleotides, the CDR3 is TGTGCCAGCAGCCCTAGCTCTAGCTCCTACGAGCAGTACTTC. Encoded protein: CASSPSSSSYEQYF. The complete variable domain, with remaining parts taken from reference TRBV7-9 and TRBJ2-7, reads DTGVSQNPRHKITKRGQNVTFRCDPISEHNRLYWYRQTLGQGPEFLTYFQNEAQLEKSRLLSDRFSAERPKGSFSTLEIQRTEQGDSAMYLCASSPSSSSYEQYFGPGTRLTVT.

The V gene is TRBV25-1, the J gene TRBJ2-7; D might be TRBD1 or TRBD2, each matching 5 bases. The germline CDR1 and CDR2 sequences are MGHDK and SYGVNS. The CDR3 has 14 residues. V shed 2 bases and J shed 0 bases, with 8 bases lying between them. In nucleotides, the CDR3 is TGTGCCAGCAGTGAAGGGGGAAGCTCCTACGAGCAGTACTTC. Translated: CASSEGGSSYEQYF.

This chain links TRBV27 with TRBJ1-2, with 7 bases lining up with TRBD1. The V gene's germline CDR1 is MNHEY and CDR2 SMNVEV (reference sequence). This CDR3 has 13 residues. V lost 8 bases, J lost 4 bases, and 7 bases stayed unmatched. CDR3 sequence reads: CASRPGQSYGYTF. The CDR3, as DNA: TGTGCCAGCCGTCCGGGACAGAGCTATGGCTACACCTTC.

The chain recombines TRBV2 with TRBJ2-7; TRBD2 matches 11 bases. The CDR3 loop spans 14 amino acids. After removal of 6 bases from V and 3 bases from J, the junction contained 4 bases not matched to a gene. Germline CDR1 reads SNHLY; CDR2 reads FYNNEI. The CDR3 region is CASRSTSGGYEQYF. The CDR3 DNA is TGTGCCAGCAGATCTACTAGCGGGGGCTACGAGCAGTACTTC.

The chain recombines TRBV9 with TRBJ1-4; D ambiguous. The germline V gene encodes CDR1 SGDLS and CDR2 YYNGEE. The V end lost 0 bases, the J end lost 8 bases, and 11 bases lay between the germline ends. This CDR3 spans 14 amino acids. The CDR3 spells CASSVDSKGEKLFF. In DNA form, the CDR3 reads TGTGCCAGCAGCGTAGACTCGAAAGGGGAAAAACTGTTTTTT.

This clone has just one count. V is TRBV19 and J is TRBJ1-1; 10 bases line up with TRBD1. The trim removed 3 bases at V and 0 bases at J, leaving 7 bases unmatched. This CDR3 has 17 residues. The germline V gene has CDR1 LNHDA and CDR2 SQIVND (reference sequence). CDR3 in amino acids: CASSMGQGTGMNTEAFF. CDR3 DNA: TGTGCCAGTAGTATGGGACAGGGGACCGGTATGAACACTGAAGCTTTCTTT. Full variable domain (remainder filled in from reference TRBV19 and TRBJ1-1): DGGITQSPKYLFRKEGQNVTLSCEQNLNHDAMYWYRQDPGQGLRLIYYSQIVNDFQKGDIAEGYSVSREKKESFPLTVTSAQKNPTAFYLCASSMGQGTGMNTEAFFGQGTRLTVV.

This chain connects TRBV11-2 to TRBJ2-5; 9 bases are a match to TRBD2. V was clipped by 1 base and J by 1 base; unmatched bases: 4. Germline lookup yields CDR1 SGHAT and CDR2 FQNNGV. The CDR3 is 16 residues long. Here the CDR3 DNA reads TGTGCCAGCAGCTTAGGCGGTAGCGGGGGCCAAGAGACCCAGTACTTC. Translating gives CASSLGGSGGQETQYF.

The J gene is TRBJ2-3, the V gene TRBV28, with D possibly matching TRBD2 (5 bases). V gave up 1 base and J gave up 4 bases, with 12 bases separating them. From germline, CDR1 is MDHEN and CDR2 SYDVKM. CDR3 length equals 15 residues. The chain's CDR3 is CASSLSGGGADTQYF. CDR3 DNA: TGTGCCAGCAGTTTATCGGGCGGAGGAGCAGATACGCAGTATTTT.

V usage is TRBV5-1 and J usage is TRBJ2-3; D gene unclear. The CDR3 has 13 residues. V was clipped by 4 bases and J by 1 base, with 7 bases between them. The germline V gene has CDR1 SGHRS and CDR2 YFSETQ. The CDR3 DNA reads as TGCGCCAGCAGCGGCGGCGGCACAGATACGCAGTATTTT. It encodes CASSGGGTDTQYF.

The chain recombines TRBV7-3 with TRBJ2-3, with D unresolved. The CDR3 contains 13 residues. Trimming shortened V by 1 base and J by 1 base, and 3 bases separated the two germline ends. CDR1 and CDR2 from the germline V gene are SGHTA and FQGTGA. For the CDR3, the DNA is TGTGCCAGCAGCTTAAGTCGCACAGATACGCAGTATTTT. Translation: CASSLSRTDTQYF.

The chain links TRBV6-5 to TRBJ1-5; weak D call: TRBD1 (5 bases). V lost 0 bases, J lost 5 bases, and 11 bases lay in between. CDR1 and CDR2 from the germline V gene are MNHEY and SVGAGI. The CDR3 sequence is 15 residues long. The CDR3 loop is CASSYSSGGDQPQHF. CDR3 sequence (DNA): TGTGCCAGCAGTTACTCGTCAGGAGGGGATCAGCCCCAGCATTTT.

The rearrangement links TRBV11-2 to TRBJ2-7; maybe TRBD1 (5 bases). CDR1 is SGHAT, CDR2 FQNNGV, per germline. This CDR3 contains 14 residues. Deletions cut 5 bases from V and 3 bases from J, with 14 bases between. CDR3 sequence: CASSLQGLGYEQYF. DNA for the CDR3: TGTGCCAGCAGCCTGCAGGGCCTAGGCTACGAGCAGTACTTC. Combining the CDR3 with reference TRBV11-2 and TRBJ2-7 gives the whole variable domain EAGVAQSPRYKIIEKRQSVAFWCNPISGHATLYWYQQILGQGPKLLIQFQNNGVVDDSQLPKDRFSAERLKGVDSTLKIQPAKLEDSAVYLCASSLQGLGYEQYFGPGTRLTVT.

The V gene is TRBV19, the J gene TRBJ2-2; D gene unclear. Looked up from germline, CDR1 is LNHDA and CDR2 is SQIVND (reference sequence). The CDR3 has 12 amino acids. The ends were cut back, 9 bases at V and 8 bases at J, with 13 bases in the middle. This CDR3 reads CASRSRGGELFF. The DNA of the CDR3 is TGTGCCAGCAGGAGCCGAGGAGGGGAGCTGTTTTTT.

The CDR3 region has the DNA TGCAGCGCCCGAACGGGGCCAGATACGCAGTATTTT. Translating it yields CSARTGPDTQYF. V is TRBV29-1 and J is TRBJ2-3, with D possibly called TRBD1 or TRBD2 (5 bases each). This CDR3 is built from 12 residues. V lost 7 bases and J lost 4, with 12 bases in between. CDR1 and CDR2 (germline): SQVTM, ANQGSEA.

The chain has TRBV4-1 and TRBJ2-7; possibly TRBD1 or TRBD2 for D (6 bases each). Trimming took 0 bases from V and 0 from J, leaving 15 bases between them. Germline V gene data show CDR1 as MGHRA and CDR2 as YSYEKL. The CDR3 spans 17 residues. CDR3 sequence (DNA): TGCGCCAGCAGCCAAGAAGGCGGGACATCCGTCTCCTACGAGCAGTACTTC. Amino acid sequence: CASSQEGGTSVSYEQYF.

V and J are TRBV15 and TRBJ1-5; D is unclear. Germline V gives CDR1 LNHNV, CDR2 YYDKDF (reference sequence). CDR3 length equals 12 residues. Trimming left V 5 bases short and J 7 bases short, with 9 bases between. CDR3 nucleotides: TGTGCCACCAGCCCCCGCAGACAGCCCCAGCATTTT. This gives the protein CATSPRRQPQHF.

The genes are TRBV5-1 and TRBJ1-2, with a weak D call TRBD1 (5 bases). Per the germline V gene, CDR1 is SGHRS and CDR2 is YFSETQ. This CDR3 has 14 amino acids. V dropped 9 bases and J dropped 4 bases, with 19 bases sitting between them. CDR3 nucleotides: TGCGCCACCTCGAAAGAGGGGCACGGCTATGGCTACACCTTC. Protein product: CATSKEGHGYGYTF. Based on the CDR3 plus reference TRBV5-1 and TRBJ1-2, the full variable domain is KAGVTQTPRYLIKTRGQQVTLSCSPISGHRSVSWYQQTPGQGLQFLFEYFSETQRNKGNFPGRFSGRQFSNSRSEMNVSTLELGDSALYLCATSKEGHGYGYTFGSGTRLTVV.

The chain recombines TRBV15 with TRBJ1-5; TRBD1 agrees at 11 bases. V lost 4 bases to trimming and J lost 7 bases; unmatched junction nucleotides: 12. The CDR3 is made up of 17 amino acids. CDR1 LNHNV and CDR2 YYDKDF come from the germline V gene (reference sequence). DNA for the CDR3: TGTGCCACCAGCAAGAGGACAGGGGGCCTTTCCGGGCAGCCCCAGCATTTT. This gives the protein CATSKRTGGLSGQPQHF. The full variable domain, with the rest looked up from reference TRBV15 and TRBJ1-5, is DAMVIQNPRYQVTQFGKPVTLSCSQTLNHNVMYWYQQKSSQAPKLLFHYYDKDFNNEADTPDNFQSRRPNTSFCFLDIRSPGLGDTAMYLCATSKRTGGLSGQPQHFGDGTRLSIL.

This clone came up once. The chain has TRBV30 and TRBJ2-7, with TRBD1 matching 9 bases. CDR3 length equals 13 residues. V shed 2 bases, J shed 11 bases, and the junction held 10 bases outside the gene matches. Germline lookup yields CDR1 GTSNPN and CDR2 SVGIG (reference sequence). The CDR3, as DNA: TGTGCCTGGAGTAACTACCGACAGGGGGAGAAGTACTTC. It is translated as CAWSNYRQGEKYF.

This rearrangement joins TRBV7-9 to TRBJ2-5; D unclear. CDR1 SEHNR and CDR2 FQNEAQ come from the germline V gene (reference sequence). V was cut by 5 bases and J by 5 bases, with 6 bases left in between. The CDR3 length is 11 residues. The CDR3 DNA reads as TGTGCCAGCAGCCAACAGGAGACCCAGTACTTC. Translating it yields CASSQQETQYF.

This chain joins TRBV28 and TRBJ2-3; 12 bases align to TRBD2. The V and J ends lost 2 bases and 3 bases, in that order; junction bases with no gene match: 3. The CDR3 has 16 amino acids. The V gene's germline CDR1 is MDHEN and CDR2 SYDVKM. This CDR3 reads CASSLAGLAGTDTQYF. The DNA of the CDR3 is TGTGCCAGCAGTTTAGCCGGACTAGCGGGAACAGATACGCAGTATTTT. Filled out from reference TRBV28 and TRBJ2-3, the complete variable domain reads DVKVTQSSRYLVKRTGEKVFLECVQDMDHENMFWYRQDPGLGLRLIYFSYDVKMKEKGDIPEGYSVSREKKERFSLILESASTNQTSMYLCASSLAGLAGTDTQYFGPGTRLTVL.

This clone occurred a few times. This chain links TRBV28 with TRBJ1-1, with D uncertain. V lost 8 bases to trimming and J lost 6 bases, with 16 bases between them. The CDR3 is 13 amino acids. CDR1 and CDR2 from the germline V gene are MDHEN and SYDVKM. For the CDR3, the DNA is TGTGCCAGCGGAGAGGGAACCCGACCTGAAGCTTTCTTT. Translation gives CASGEGTRPEAFF.

The chain recombines TRBV2 with TRBJ2-1; D is perhaps TRBD2 (6 bases). Germline CDR1 and CDR2: SNHLY and FYNNEI. The ends were cut back, 10 bases at V and 5 bases at J, with 15 bases in the middle. The CDR3 extends over 13 amino acids. CDR3 loop: CAMGTHSHNEQFF. The CDR3 DNA follows: TGTGCCATGGGGACTCATTCACACAATGAGCAGTTCTTC.